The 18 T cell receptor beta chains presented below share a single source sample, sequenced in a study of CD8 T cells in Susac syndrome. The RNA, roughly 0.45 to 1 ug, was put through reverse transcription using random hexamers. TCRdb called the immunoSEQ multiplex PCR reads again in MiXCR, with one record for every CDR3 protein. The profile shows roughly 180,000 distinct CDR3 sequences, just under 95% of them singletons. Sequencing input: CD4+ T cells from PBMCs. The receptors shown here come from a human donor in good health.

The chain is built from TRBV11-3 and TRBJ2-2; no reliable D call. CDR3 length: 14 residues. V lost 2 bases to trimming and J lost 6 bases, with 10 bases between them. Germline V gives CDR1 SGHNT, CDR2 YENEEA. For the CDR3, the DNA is TGTGCCAGCAGCTTATCCATCCCACCCGGGGAGCTGTTTTTT. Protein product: CASSLSIPPGELFF.

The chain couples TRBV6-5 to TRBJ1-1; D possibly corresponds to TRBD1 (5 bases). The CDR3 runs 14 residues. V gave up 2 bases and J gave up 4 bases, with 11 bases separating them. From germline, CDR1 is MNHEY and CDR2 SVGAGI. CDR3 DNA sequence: TGTGCCAGCAGTTACGGGCAGGGCGCCACTGAAGCTTTCTTT. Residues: CASSYGQGATEAFF.

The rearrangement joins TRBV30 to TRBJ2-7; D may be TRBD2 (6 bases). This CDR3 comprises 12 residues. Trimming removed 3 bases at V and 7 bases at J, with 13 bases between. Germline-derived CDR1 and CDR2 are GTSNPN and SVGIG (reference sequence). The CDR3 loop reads CAWSPGLGEQYF. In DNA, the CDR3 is TGTGCCTGGAGCCCGGGACTCGGGGAGCAGTACTTC.

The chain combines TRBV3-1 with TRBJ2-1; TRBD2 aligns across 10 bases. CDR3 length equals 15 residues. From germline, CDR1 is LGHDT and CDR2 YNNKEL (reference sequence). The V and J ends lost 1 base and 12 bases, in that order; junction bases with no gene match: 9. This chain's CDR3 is CASSQVVLAGAAQFF. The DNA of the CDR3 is TGTGCCAGCAGCCAAGTTGTCCTAGCGGGGGCGGCGCAGTTCTTC.

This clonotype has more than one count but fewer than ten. The CDR3: CSVAGVLNTEAFF. CDR3 coding DNA: TGCAGCGTTGCAGGGGTACTGAACACTGAAGCTTTCTTT. The J gene is TRBJ1-1, the V gene TRBV29-1; TRBD1 might be the D (6 bases). Germline lookup yields CDR1 SQVTM and CDR2 ANQGSEA. This CDR3 is built from 13 residues. V was shortened by 4 bases and J by 0 bases, with 9 bases between the two germline ends.

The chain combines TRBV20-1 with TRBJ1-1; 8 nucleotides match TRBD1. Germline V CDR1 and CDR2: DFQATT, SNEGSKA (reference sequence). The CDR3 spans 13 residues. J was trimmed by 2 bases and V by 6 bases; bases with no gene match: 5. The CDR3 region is CSATGGSNTEAFF. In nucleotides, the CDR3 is TGCAGTGCAACAGGGGGTTCCAACACTGAAGCTTTCTTT.

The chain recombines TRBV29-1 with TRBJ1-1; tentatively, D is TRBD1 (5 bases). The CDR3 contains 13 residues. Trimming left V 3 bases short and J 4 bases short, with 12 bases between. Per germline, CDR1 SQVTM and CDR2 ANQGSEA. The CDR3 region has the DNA TGCAGCGTTGAGCTAGGGGCCGGCACTGAAGCTTTCTTT. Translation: CSVELGAGTEAFF.

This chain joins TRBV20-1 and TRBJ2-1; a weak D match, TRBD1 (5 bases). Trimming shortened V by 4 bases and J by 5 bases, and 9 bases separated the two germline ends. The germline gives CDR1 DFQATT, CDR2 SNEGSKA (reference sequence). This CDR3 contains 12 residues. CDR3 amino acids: CSAILRDNEQFF. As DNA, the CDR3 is TGCAGTGCTATCCTCAGGGACAATGAGCAGTTCTTC.

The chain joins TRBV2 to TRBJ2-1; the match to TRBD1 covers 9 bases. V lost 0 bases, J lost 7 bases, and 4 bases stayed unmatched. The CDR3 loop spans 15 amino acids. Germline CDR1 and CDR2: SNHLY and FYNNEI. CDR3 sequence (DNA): TGTGCCAGCAGTGAAGCGGGACAGGGTCAGAATGAGCAGTTCTTC. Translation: CASSEAGQGQNEQFF.

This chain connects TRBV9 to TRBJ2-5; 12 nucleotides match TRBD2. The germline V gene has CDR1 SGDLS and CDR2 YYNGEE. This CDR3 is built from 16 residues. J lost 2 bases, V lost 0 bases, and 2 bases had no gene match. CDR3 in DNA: TGTGCCAGCAGCGTAGAAGGGACTAGCGGGCAAGAGACCCAGTACTTC. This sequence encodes CASSVEGTSGQETQYF. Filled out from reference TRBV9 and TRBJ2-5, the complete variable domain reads DSGVTQTPKHLITATGQRVTLRCSPRSGDLSVYWYQQSLDQGLQFLIQYYNGEERAKGNILERFSAQQFPDLHSELNLSSLELGDSALYFCASSVEGTSGQETQYFGPGTRLLVL.

The CDR3 bases are TGCAGCGTTCATCTAGCGGGGGGCCGCGTGAGAGAGACCCAGTACTTC. Translation gives CSVHLAGGRVRETQYF. This chain joins TRBV29-1 and TRBJ2-5; 11 nucleotides match TRBD2. CDR3 length equals 16 residues. Germline V gene sequence: CDR1 SQVTM, CDR2 ANQGSEA. V lost 5 bases, J lost 4 bases, and 12 bases stayed unmatched.

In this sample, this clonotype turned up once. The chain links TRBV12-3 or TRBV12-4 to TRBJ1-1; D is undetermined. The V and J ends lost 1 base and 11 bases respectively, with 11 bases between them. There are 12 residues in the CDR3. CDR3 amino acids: CASSLERRNAFF. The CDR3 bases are TGTGCCAGCAGTTTAGAGAGGAGGAATGCTTTCTTT.

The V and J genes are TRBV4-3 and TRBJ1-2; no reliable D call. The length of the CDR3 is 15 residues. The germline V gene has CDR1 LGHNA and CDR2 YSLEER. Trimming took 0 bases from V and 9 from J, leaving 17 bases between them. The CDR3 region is CASSQDFVSVYSYTF. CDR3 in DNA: TGCGCCAGCAGCCAAGATTTCGTCTCCGTTTATAGCTACACCTTC.

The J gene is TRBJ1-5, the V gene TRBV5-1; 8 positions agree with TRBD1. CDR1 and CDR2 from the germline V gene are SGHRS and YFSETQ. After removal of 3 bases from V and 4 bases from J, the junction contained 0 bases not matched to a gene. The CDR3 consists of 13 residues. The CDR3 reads CASSWDRNQPQHF. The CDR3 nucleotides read TGCGCCAGCAGCTGGGACAGGAATCAGCCCCAGCATTTT.

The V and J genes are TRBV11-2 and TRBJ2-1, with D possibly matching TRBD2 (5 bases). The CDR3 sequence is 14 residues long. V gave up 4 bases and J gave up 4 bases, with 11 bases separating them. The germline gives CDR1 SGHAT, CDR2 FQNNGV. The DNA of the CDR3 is TGTGCCAGCAGCTCGGCTAGCCTGTACAATGAGCAGTTCTTC. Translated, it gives CASSSASLYNEQFF.

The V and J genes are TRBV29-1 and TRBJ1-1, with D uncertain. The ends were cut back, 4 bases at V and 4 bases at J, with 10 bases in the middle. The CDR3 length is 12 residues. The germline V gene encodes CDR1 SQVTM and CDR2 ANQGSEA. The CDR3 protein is CSVGSAVTEAFF. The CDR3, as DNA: TGCAGCGTTGGAAGTGCGGTCACTGAAGCTTTCTTT.

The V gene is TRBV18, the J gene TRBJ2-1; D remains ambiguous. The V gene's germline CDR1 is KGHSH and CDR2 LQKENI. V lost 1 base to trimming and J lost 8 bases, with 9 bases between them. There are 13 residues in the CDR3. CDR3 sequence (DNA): TGTGCCAGCTCACCACGTATAGGCGATGAGCAGTTCTTC. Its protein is CASSPRIGDEQFF.

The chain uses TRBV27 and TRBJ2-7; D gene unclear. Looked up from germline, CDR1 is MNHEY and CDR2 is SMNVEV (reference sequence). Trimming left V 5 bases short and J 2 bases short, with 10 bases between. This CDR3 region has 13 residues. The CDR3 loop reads CASSPSLAYEQYF. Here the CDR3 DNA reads TGTGCCAGCAGTCCCAGTTTGGCCTACGAGCAGTACTTC.